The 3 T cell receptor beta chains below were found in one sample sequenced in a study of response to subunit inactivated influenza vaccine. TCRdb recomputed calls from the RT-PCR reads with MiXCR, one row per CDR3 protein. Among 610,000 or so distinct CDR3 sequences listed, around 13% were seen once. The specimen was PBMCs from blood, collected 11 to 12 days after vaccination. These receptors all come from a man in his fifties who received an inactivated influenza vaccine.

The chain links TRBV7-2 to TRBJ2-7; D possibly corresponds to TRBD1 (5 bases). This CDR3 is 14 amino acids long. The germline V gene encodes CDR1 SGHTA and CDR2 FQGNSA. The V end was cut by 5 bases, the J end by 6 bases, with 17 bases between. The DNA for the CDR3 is TGTGCCAGCAGCCCCGGACACGGCTCAGTCGAGCAGTACTTC. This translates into CASSPGHGSVEQYF.

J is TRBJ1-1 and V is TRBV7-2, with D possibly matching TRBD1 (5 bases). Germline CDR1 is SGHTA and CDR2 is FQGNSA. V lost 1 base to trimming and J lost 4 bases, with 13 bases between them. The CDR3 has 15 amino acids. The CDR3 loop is CASSLVLGGGTEAFF. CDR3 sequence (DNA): TGTGCCAGCAGCTTAGTATTGGGGGGAGGCACTGAAGCTTTCTTT.

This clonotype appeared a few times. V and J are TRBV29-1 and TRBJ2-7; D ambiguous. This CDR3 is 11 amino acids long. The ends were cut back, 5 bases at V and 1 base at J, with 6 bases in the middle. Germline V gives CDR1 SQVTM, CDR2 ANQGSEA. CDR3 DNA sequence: TGCAGCGTTCGGAAATCCTACGAGCAGTACTTC. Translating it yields CSVRKSYEQYF.